This T cell receptor (beta chain) was recorded in a study of CD8 T cells in seronegative destructive rheumatoid arthritis (TCRdb year 2020). Looking at the study overall: Seven of the eight CND-RA patients were receiving biological drugs at sampling. Peripheral CD8+ TCRbeta repertoires were compared between CCP-negative destructive rheumatoid arthritis (CND-RA) patients and newly diagnosed seropositive RA, seronegative RA and healthy controls. Rather than undergoing new sequencing, the seropositive RA, seronegative RA and healthy control comparison cohorts were drawn from an earlier published TCRbeta dataset.

TCRbeta sequencing used genomic DNA from CD8+ cells, following the manufacturer's instructions. The immunoSEQ assay was used for TCRbeta sequencing, which was carried out at a genomics technology centre in Finland. The authors' analysis ran thus. Clonotype tables produced by the immunoSEQ preprocessing pipeline were converted into VDJtools format, and non-productive clonotypes were filtered out. Samples with fewer than 10,000 reads were excluded, the remaining samples were subsampled to 10,000 reads, and most of the eight CND-RA samples met this threshold. The VDJtools CalcDiversityStats function was applied to data subsampled to 10,000 reads to calculate Shannon-Wiener, Simpson and clonality indices. Non-singleton TCRbeta clonotypes were hard-matched, with no mismatches allowed, against VDJdb to infer antigen specificity. CDR3 sequences that differed by a single amino acid (Hamming distance 1) were grouped into clusters that potentially share antigen targets. Group enrichment of public clonotypes was tested with one-sided Fisher's exact tests after groups were resampled to six samples, with the procedure repeated ten times. What TCRdb holds here is the immuneACCESS table cut down to in-frame rearrangements. Part of the clones is not present; checked against another copy, under half of the missing clones reflect an unresolved V gene, and the others are unexplained. V, J and clone size derive from that table, while D and trimming were established from the DNA sequence. The sample records 10,000 to 15,000 clones, about four fifths of which are singletons. Of the sample, under 35% is held by the ten largest clones.

The study at large found these results: Because diagnostic samples were lacking, the TCR repertoire differences may partly reflect years of poor disease control rather than having been present at onset. After adjustment for age, less diverse and more clonal CD8+ TCRbeta repertoires appeared to be present in CND-RA patients than in other RA subtypes. The small size of the CND-RA cohort was noted as a limitation of the study. CND-RA repertoires showed more CMV-reactive and fewer influenza A-reactive CD8+ TCRbeta sequences than controls and other RA subtypes. The authors read the apparently distinct set of enriched public clonotypes carried by CND-RA patients as support for a separate disease subset. No public clonotype enrichment survived Benjamini-Hochberg correction across the 95,000 to 150,000 clonotypes tested.

The CDR3, from cysteine to phenylalanine, totals 15 residues. The retained sequence is limited to the CDR3, 45 bases, with the frame set at the first base. For this chain, trimming is 0 bases at the V end and 2 bases at the J end, and the number of junction bases without a gene match is 3. CDR1 and CDR2, per the germline V gene, are MNHEY and SVGAGI. About this clone itself: The target of this receptor is not known. No qualities accompany the bases; no much larger clone lies one base away.

CND-RA patients were negative for the clinical CCP2 antibody test, and joint destruction progressed despite active therapy. Every CND-RA patient showed typical joint destruction in the wrists and ankles and had failed conventional anti-rheumatic therapy. Instead of being sampled at diagnosis, CND-RA patients were sampled after long disease histories, which in several cases spanned decades. Roughly 50 millilitres of EDTA-anticoagulated peripheral blood were collected from each patient. Peripheral blood mononuclear cells were isolated by Ficoll-Paque PLUS density gradient separation. AutoMACS magnetic bead positive selection was used to isolate CD8+ cells from fresh or cryopreserved PBMCs, and purity was verified by flow cytometry. Nucleospin Tissue or Tissue XS kits were used for genomic DNA extraction, and quantification was performed on a Qubit 2.0 fluorometer.

This TCR derives from a woman in her thirties or forties with seronegative destructive rheumatoid arthritis. The rearranged chain carries TRBV6-5 and TRBJ2-5; 7 of the junction bases match TRBD2. Sequenced material: CD8+ T cells from blood. The DNA reads as follows: TGTGCCAGCAGTTACTCGCTAGCGGTACAAGAGACCCAGTACTTC. It translates to CASSYSLAVQETQYF.